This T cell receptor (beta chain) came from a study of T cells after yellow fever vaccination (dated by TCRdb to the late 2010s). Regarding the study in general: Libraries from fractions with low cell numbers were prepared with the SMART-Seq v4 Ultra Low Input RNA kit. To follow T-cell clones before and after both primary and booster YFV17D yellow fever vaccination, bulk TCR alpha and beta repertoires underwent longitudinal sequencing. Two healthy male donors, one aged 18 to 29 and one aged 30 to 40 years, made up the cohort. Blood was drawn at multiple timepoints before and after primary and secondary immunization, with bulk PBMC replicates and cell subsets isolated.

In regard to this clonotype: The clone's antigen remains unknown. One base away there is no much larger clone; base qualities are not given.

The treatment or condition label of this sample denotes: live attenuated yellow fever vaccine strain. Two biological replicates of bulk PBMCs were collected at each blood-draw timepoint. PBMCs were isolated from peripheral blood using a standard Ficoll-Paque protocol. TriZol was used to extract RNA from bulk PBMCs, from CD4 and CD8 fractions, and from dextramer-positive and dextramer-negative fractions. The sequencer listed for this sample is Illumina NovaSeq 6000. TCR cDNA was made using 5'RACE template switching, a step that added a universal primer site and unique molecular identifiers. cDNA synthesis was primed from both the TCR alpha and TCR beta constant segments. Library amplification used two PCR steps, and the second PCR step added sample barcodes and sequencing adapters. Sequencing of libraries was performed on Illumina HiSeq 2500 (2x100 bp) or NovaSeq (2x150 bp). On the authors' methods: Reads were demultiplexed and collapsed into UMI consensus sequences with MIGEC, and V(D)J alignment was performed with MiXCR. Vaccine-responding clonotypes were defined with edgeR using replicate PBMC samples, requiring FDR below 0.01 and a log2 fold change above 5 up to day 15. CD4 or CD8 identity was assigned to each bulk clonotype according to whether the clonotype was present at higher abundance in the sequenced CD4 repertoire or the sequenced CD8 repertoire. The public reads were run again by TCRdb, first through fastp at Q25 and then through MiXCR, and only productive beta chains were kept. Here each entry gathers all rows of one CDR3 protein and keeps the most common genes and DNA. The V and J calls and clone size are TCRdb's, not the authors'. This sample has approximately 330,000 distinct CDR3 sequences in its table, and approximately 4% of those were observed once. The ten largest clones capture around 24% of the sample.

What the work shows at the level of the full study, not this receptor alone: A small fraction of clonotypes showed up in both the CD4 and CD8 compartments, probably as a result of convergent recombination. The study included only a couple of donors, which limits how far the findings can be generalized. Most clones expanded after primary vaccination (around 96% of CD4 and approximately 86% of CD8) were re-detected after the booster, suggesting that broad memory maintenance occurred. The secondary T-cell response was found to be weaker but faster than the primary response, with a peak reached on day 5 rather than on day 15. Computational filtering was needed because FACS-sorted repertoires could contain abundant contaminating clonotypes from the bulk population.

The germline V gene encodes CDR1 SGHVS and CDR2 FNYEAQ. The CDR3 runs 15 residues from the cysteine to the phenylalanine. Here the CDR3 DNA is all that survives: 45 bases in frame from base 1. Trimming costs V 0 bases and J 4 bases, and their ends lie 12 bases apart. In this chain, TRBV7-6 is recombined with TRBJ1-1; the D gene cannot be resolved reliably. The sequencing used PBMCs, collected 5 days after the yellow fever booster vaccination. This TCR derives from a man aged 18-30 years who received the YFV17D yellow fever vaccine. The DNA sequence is TGTGCCAGCAGCTTAGCGTTTGGCAGGAGCACTGAAGCTTTCTTT. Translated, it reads CASSLAFGRSTEAFF. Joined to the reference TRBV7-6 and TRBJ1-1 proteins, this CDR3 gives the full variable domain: GAGVSQSPRYKVTKRGQDVALRCDPISGHVSLYWYRQALGQGPEFLTYFNYEAQQDKSGLPNDRFSAERPEGSISTLTIQRTEQRDSAMYRCASSLAFGRSTEAFFGQGTRLTVV.